This entry lists 4 T cell receptor beta chains sequenced from one sample in a study of OX40 agonist ivuxolimab in advanced cancers. Profiled with immunoSEQ multiplex PCR; TCRdb holds only in-frame clones, not every one. This table has about 60,000 clones, 80% to 95% appearing once. The sample was CD4+ or CD8+ T cells sorted from blood, taken in a trial of the OX40 agonist ivuxolimab. These receptors were collected from an adult with an advanced solid tumor such as melanoma, head and neck, liver or kidney cancer.

J is TRBJ2-7 and V is TRBV2; D is possibly TRBD1 or TRBD2 (5 bases each). In germline, CDR1 is SNHLY, CDR2 FYNNEI. Trimming took off 8 bases at V and 7 bases at J, with 15 bases between the two ends. This CDR3 has 12 residues. CDR3 loop: CASSGPLGEQYF. CDR3 bases: TGTGCCAGCTCGGGACCCCTCGGGGAGCAGTACTTC.

This clone was recorded once. This chain joins TRBV20-1 and TRBJ2-7; D remains unclear. V lost 3 bases, J lost 3 bases, and 6 bases lay in between. This CDR3 is 11 amino acids long. Germline loops: CDR1 DFQATT, CDR2 SNEGSKA (reference sequence). This chain's CDR3 is CSARNYYEQYF. The DNA of the CDR3 is TGCAGTGCTAGGAACTACTACGAGCAGTACTTC.

CDR3 bases: TGTGCCAGTAGTATAGTGCCGTCGGCTGAGCAGTTCTTC. The encoded protein is CASSIVPSAEQFF. The genes are TRBV19 and TRBJ2-1, with D uncertain. V gave up 1 base and J gave up 9 bases, with 10 bases separating them. The CDR3 consists of 13 residues. Per germline, CDR1 LNHDA and CDR2 SQIVND (reference sequence).

This clone was counted a single time. The rearrangement links TRBV2 to TRBJ1-5; D not certain. The CDR3 runs 14 residues. The V gene lost 2 bases and the J gene lost 5 bases, with 10 bases spanning the gap. The germline V gene has CDR1 SNHLY and CDR2 FYNNEI. The CDR3 loop reads CASSEMGLDQPQHF. CDR3 DNA: TGTGCCAGCAGTGAAATGGGATTGGATCAGCCCCAGCATTTT.